This entry describes one T cell receptor (beta chain). This CDR3 region has 16 residues. Germline assignment: CDR1 MNHEY and CDR2 SMNVEV (reference sequence). V lost 5 bases to trimming and J lost 5 bases, with 21 bases between them. The table came from immunoSEQ multiplex PCR; TCRdb's copy has only in-frame clones and leaves some out. The sample has roughly 19,000 clones, about 87% seen once. Time point defined: cycle 4 day 1 (C4D1), after about 6 weeks of nivolumab. All patients relapsed after autologous stem cell transplantation, and brentuximab vedotin exposure varied. Magnetic negative selection of thawed PBMCs yielded the CD8+ T cells. The data are from a study of PD-1 blockade in classical Hodgkin lymphoma.

The sequenced sample was CD8+ T cells from blood, obtained before the fourth cycle of nivolumab. The sequence was collected from a human donor with classical Hodgkin lymphoma. The chain uses TRBV27 and TRBJ2-5; D may correspond to TRBD1 or TRBD2 (5 bases each). CDR3 protein: CASSDLRDRGWETQYF. The CDR3, as DNA: TGTGCCAGCAGTGACCTTAGGGACCGCGGCTGGGAGACCCAGTACTTC.